The entry below gives a single TCR beta chain sequence along with its context. The CDR3 contains 13 residues. Germline trimming cut 5 bases from V and 2 bases from J; bases unmatched to any gene: 2. The germline V gene has CDR1 SGHVS and CDR2 FQNEAQ. The source of the sample is a study of shared clonotypes between healthy human individuals. Assay: immunoSEQ multiplex PCR; the TCRdb copy retains only in-frame clones and omits some. The repertoire holds around 600,000 clones, about 97% seen once, with less than 0.065% in the top ten. The chain uses TRBV7-8 and TRBJ2-7; 8 nucleotides agree with TRBD1. The sample comprised naive CD4+ T cells sorted from blood. Described subset: CD45RA+ positively selected. The source is a woman aged 25-40 years in good health. CDR3 protein: CASSPGGPYEQYF. CDR3 DNA: TGTGCCAGCAGCCCAGGGGGCCCCTACGAGCAGTACTTC.